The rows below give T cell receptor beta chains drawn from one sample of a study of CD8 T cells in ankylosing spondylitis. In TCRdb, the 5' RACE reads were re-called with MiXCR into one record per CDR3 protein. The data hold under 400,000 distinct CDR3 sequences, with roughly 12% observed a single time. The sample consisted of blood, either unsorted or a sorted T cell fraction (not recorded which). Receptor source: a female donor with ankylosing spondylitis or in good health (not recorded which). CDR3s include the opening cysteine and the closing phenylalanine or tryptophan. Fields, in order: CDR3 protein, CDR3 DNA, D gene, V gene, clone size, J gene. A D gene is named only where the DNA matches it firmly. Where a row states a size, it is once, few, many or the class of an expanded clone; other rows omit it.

CAGKGQRSYEQYF	TGTGCCGGGAAGGGACAACGCTCCTACGAGCAGTACTTC	NA	TRBV9	few	TRBJ2-7
CASSHRAGAGELFF	TGTGCCAGCAGCCACCGGGCAGGCGCCGGGGAGCTGTTTTTT	NA	TRBV3-1	NA	TRBJ2-2
CSARPTGRTNTEAFF	TGCAGTGCTCGACCGACAGGGAGGACGAACACTGAAGCTTTCTTT	TRBD1	TRBV20-1	NA	TRBJ1-1
CSAPLRGEISYEQYF	TGCAGTGCTCCTCTACGTGGAGAAATCTCCTACGAGCAGTACTTC	NA	TRBV20-1	many	TRBJ2-7
CASSGPRSPEAFF	TGTGCCAGCAGTGGACCGCGGTCTCCTGAAGCTTTCTTT	NA	TRBV3-1	many	TRBJ1-1
CASSMSGQQPQHF	TGTGCCAGCAGTATGTCCGGACAGCAGCCCCAGCATTTT	NA	TRBV28	many	TRBJ1-5
CASSLDLWTGGTDTQYF	TGTGCCAGCAGCTTAGATCTTTGGACAGGGGGCACAGATACGCAGTATTTT	TRBD1	TRBV11-2	NA	TRBJ2-3
CASSHRTVWDTQYF	TGTGCCAGCAGTCACCGGACTGTTTGGGATACGCAGTATTTT	NA	TRBV6-5	many	TRBJ2-3
CASSYRGGIGEKLFF	TGTGCCAGCAGTTACCGGGGGGGTATTGGGGAAAAACTGTTTTTT	NA	TRBV6-5	many	TRBJ1-4
CASTLWEGRSDTQYF	TGTGCCAGCACCCTTTGGGAGGGAAGGTCAGATACGCAGTATTTT	TRBD2	TRBV3-1	NA	TRBJ2-3
CASSLDRTGGTQPQHF	TGTGCCAGCAGCTTGGACCGGACAGGGGGGACTCAGCCCCAGCATTTT	TRBD1	TRBV5-5	NA	TRBJ1-5
CASKRGGLVGNEQFF	TGTGCCAGCAAGCGAGGGGGCCTCGTTGGGAATGAGCAGTTCTTC	TRBD1	TRBV2	few	TRBJ2-1
CSVMASFPETQYF	TGCAGCGTTATGGCTAGCTTCCCAGAGACCCAGTACTTC	NA	TRBV29-1	many	TRBJ2-5